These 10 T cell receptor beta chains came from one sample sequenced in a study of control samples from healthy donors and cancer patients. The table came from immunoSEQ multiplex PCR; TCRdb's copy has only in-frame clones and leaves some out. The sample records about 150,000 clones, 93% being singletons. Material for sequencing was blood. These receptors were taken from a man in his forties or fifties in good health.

As DNA, the CDR3 is TGCGCCAGCAGCCTCCGGACCCAGCAGGACTACGAGCAGTACTTC. It yields the protein CASSLRTQQDYEQYF. This chain links TRBV4-1 with TRBJ2-7; D ambiguous. Trimming removed 4 bases from V and 3 bases from J, with 16 bases in between. CDR1 and CDR2 from the germline V gene are MGHRA and YSYEKL. The length of the CDR3 is 15 residues.

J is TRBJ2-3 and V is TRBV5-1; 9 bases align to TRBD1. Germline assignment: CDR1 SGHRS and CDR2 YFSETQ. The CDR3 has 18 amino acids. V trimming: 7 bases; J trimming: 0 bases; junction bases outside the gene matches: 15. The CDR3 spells CASRRQGVRLGSTDTQYF. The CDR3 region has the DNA TGCGCCAGCCGTAGACAGGGGGTACGACTAGGGAGCACAGATACGCAGTATTTT.

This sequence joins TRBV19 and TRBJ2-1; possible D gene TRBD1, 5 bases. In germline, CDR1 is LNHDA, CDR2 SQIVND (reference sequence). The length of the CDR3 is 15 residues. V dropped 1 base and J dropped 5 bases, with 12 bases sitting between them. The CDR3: CASSIGGRANNEQFF. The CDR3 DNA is TGTGCCAGTAGTATAGGTGGCAGGGCGAACAATGAGCAGTTCTTC.

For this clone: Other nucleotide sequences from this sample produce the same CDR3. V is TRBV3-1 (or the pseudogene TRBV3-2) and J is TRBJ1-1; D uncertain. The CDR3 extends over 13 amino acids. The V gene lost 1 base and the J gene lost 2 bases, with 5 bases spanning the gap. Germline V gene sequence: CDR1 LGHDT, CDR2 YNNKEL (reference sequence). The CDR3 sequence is CASSQVANTEAFF. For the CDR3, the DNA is TGTGCCAGCAGCCAAGTGGCAAACACTGAAGCTTTCTTT.

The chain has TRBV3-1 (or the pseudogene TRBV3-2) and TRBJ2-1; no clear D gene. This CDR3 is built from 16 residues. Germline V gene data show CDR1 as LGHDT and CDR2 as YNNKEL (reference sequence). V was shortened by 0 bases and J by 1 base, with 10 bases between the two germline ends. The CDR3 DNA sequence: TGTGCCAGCAGCCAAGAGGGGATAGGGTCCTACAATGAGCAGTTCTTC. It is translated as CASSQEGIGSYNEQFF.

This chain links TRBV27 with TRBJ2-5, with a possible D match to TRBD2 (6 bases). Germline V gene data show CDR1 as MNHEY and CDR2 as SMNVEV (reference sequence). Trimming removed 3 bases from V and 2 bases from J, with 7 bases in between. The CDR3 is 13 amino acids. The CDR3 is CASSFRGQETQYF. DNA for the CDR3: TGTGCCAGCAGTTTCCGGGGGCAAGAGACCCAGTACTTC.

The CDR3 nucleotides are TGTGCCAGCTCACCACCTAGTTCCGATGAGCAGTTCTTC. This encodes CASSPPSSDEQFF. This rearrangement joins TRBV18 to TRBJ2-1; D call uncertain. The CDR3 loop spans 13 amino acids. The V end lost 0 bases, the J end lost 8 bases, and 8 bases lay between the germline ends. Germline loops: CDR1 KGHSH, CDR2 LQKENI.

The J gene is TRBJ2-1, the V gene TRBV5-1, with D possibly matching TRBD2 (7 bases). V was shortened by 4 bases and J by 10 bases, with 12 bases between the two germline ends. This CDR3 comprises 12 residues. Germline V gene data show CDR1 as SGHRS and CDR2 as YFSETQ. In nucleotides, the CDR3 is TGCGCCAGCAGCCCGTCGGGGGGCGAGCAGTTCTTC. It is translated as CASSPSGGEQFF.

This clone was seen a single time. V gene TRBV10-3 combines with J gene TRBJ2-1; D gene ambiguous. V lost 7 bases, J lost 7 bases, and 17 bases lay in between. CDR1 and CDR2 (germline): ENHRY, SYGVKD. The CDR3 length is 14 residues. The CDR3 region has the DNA TGTGCCATCACCAACACCCCCACAGCGAATGAGCAGTTCTTC. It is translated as CAITNTPTANEQFF.

The CDR3 coding sequence is TGTGCCAGCAGCCAAGAGGGGCGCAGAAACACCATATATTTT. Amino acid sequence: CASSQEGRRNTIYF. V is TRBV3-1 (or the pseudogene TRBV3-2) and J is TRBJ1-3; D might be TRBD1 (5 bases). This CDR3 spans 14 amino acids. Trimming cost V 0 bases and J 5 bases, with 8 bases left between them. Germline lookup yields CDR1 LGHDT and CDR2 YNNKEL (reference sequence).